Presented here are 15 T cell receptor beta chains from one specimen sequenced in a study of cytomegalovirus exposure and HLA in healthy donors. The PCR was carried out with 60 Vbeta primers and 13 Jbeta primers. Profiled with immunoSEQ multiplex PCR; TCRdb holds only in-frame clones, not every one. This sample lists about 51,000 clones; its ten largest clones have roughly 25%. The sample was PBMCs. The receptors here all came from a middle-aged man in good health and CMV-seropositive.

The V and J genes are TRBV10-2 and TRBJ1-1; 7 positions match TRBD1. The junction had 6 bases not matched to a gene; V was cut back by 5 bases and J by 0 bases. Germline V gene sequence: CDR1 WSHSY, CDR2 SAAADI. The CDR3 is 15 amino acids. CDR3 in amino acids: CASSPQQGLNTEAFF. Written as DNA, the CDR3 is TGCGCCAGCAGTCCTCAACAGGGGTTGAACACTGAAGCTTTCTTT.

The chain combines TRBV30 with TRBJ2-2; tentatively, D is TRBD2 (6 bases). This CDR3 comprises 12 residues. Trimming left V 5 bases short and J 8 bases short, with 12 bases between. The germline V gene has CDR1 GTSNPN and CDR2 SVGIG (reference sequence). The DNA for the CDR3 is TGTGCCTGGGGCCCGGAGGGGGGGGAGCTGTTTTTT. Protein: CAWGPEGGELFF.

The genes are TRBV11-2 and TRBJ2-2; tentatively, D is TRBD2 (6 bases). This CDR3 is 16 amino acids long. Germline V gene sequence: CDR1 SGHAT, CDR2 FQNNGV. V was trimmed by 5 bases and J by 5 bases, leaving 18 bases between them. The CDR3 is CASSTARDLITGELFF. The CDR3 DNA is TGTGCCAGCAGCACGGCCCGGGACTTAATAACCGGGGAGCTGTTTTTT.

This clone counts as medium-sized by frequency. The J gene is TRBJ1-1, the V gene TRBV19, with a possible D match to TRBD1 (6 bases). Looked up from germline, CDR1 is LNHDA and CDR2 is SQIVND (reference sequence). The CDR3 has 13 residues. The V and J ends lost 1 base and 11 bases respectively, with 14 bases between them. The CDR3 loop reads CASSIGFDRPAFF. The CDR3 nucleotides are TGTGCCAGTAGTATAGGGTTCGACAGGCCTGCTTTCTTT.

The chain couples TRBV28 to TRBJ2-2, with D perhaps TRBD1 (6 bases). The CDR3 contains 15 residues. CDR1 is MDHEN and CDR2 is SYDVKM in the germline V gene. Between the trimmed V and J ends, which lost 7 bases and 2 bases, there was a span of 14 bases. DNA for the CDR3: TGTGCCAGCACCTTACAGGGCCCCAACACCGGGGAGCTGTTTTTT. Translated: CASTLQGPNTGELFF. Filled out from reference TRBV28 and TRBJ2-2, the complete variable domain reads DVKVTQSSRYLVKRTGEKVFLECVQDMDHENMFWYRQDPGLGLRLIYFSYDVKMKEKGDIPEGYSVSREKKERFSLILESASTNQTSMYLCASTLQGPNTGELFFGEGSRLTVL.

The rearrangement uses TRBV7-9 and TRBJ1-2, with 11 bases matching TRBD1. V dropped 5 bases and J dropped 2; count of bases not matched to a gene: 4. The CDR3 has 15 amino acids. Germline CDR1 is SEHNR and CDR2 is FQNEAQ (reference sequence). The CDR3 DNA reads TGTGCCAGCAGCCCCTGGACAGGGGGCAACTATGGCTACACCTTC. Translated, it gives CASSPWTGGNYGYTF.

The genes are TRBV7-9 and TRBJ1-5; no clear D. Germline V CDR1 and CDR2: SEHNR, FQNEAQ (reference sequence). Trimming pared 5 bases from V and 4 bases from J, leaving 9 bases between. This CDR3 has 13 residues. The CDR3 loop reads CASSPLPNQPQHF. The CDR3 DNA reads TGTGCCAGCAGCCCCCTACCGAATCAGCCCCAGCATTTT. The variable domain in full, completed from reference TRBV7-9 and TRBJ1-5, reads DTGVSQNPRHKITKRGQNVTFRCDPISEHNRLYWYRQTLGQGPEFLTYFQNEAQLEKSRLLSDRFSAERPKGSFSTLEIQRTEQGDSAMYLCASSPLPNQPQHFGDGTRLSIL.

The chain combines TRBV7-9 with TRBJ2-1; TRBD1 is a possible D gene (5 bases). CDR1 and CDR2 (germline): SEHNR, FQNEAQ (reference sequence). V was trimmed by 5 bases and J by 1 base, leaving 12 bases between them. CDR3 length: 15 residues. CDR3 region: CASSPWTRSYNEQFF. CDR3 coding DNA: TGTGCCAGCAGCCCTTGGACACGTTCCTACAATGAGCAGTTCTTC. Variable domain in full (rest from reference TRBV7-9 and TRBJ2-1): DTGVSQNPRHKITKRGQNVTFRCDPISEHNRLYWYRQTLGQGPEFLTYFQNEAQLEKSRLLSDRFSAERPKGSFSTLEIQRTEQGDSAMYLCASSPWTRSYNEQFFGPGTRLTVL.

The rearrangement joins TRBV7-9 to TRBJ2-1; 9 bases align to TRBD2. Germline V gene lookup returns CDR1 SEHNR and CDR2 FQNEAQ (reference sequence). The CDR3 is 14 residues long. After removal of 7 bases from V and 9 bases from J, the junction contained 10 bases not matched to a gene. The CDR3 sequence: CASTSAGGPSEQFF. The CDR3 nucleotides are TGTGCCAGCACGAGCGCGGGAGGGCCCAGTGAGCAGTTCTTC.

The chain recombines TRBV5-1 with TRBJ2-7; D remains ambiguous. Trimming took 0 bases from V and 2 from J, leaving 12 bases between them. Germline loops: CDR1 SGHRS, CDR2 YFSETQ. The CDR3 consists of 15 residues. The CDR3 protein is CASSLEAHGAYEQYF. The CDR3 bases are TGCGCCAGCAGCTTGGAAGCACACGGAGCCTACGAGCAGTACTTC.

V gene TRBV19 combines with J gene TRBJ2-7; the match to TRBD2 covers 8 bases. V shed 5 bases and J 0 bases; nucleotides not matched to a gene: 3. CDR1 is LNHDA and CDR2 is SQIVND in the germline V gene (reference sequence). The CDR3 contains 14 residues. Written as DNA, the CDR3 is TGTGCCAGTAGTTTCAGCGGGAGCTCCTACGAGCAGTACTTC. Amino acids: CASSFSGSSYEQYF.

For the CDR3, the DNA is TGTGCCAGTAGTATAACAGGCGGGGGAGCCTACAATGAGCAGTTCTTC. Protein product: CASSITGGGAYNEQFF. V usage is TRBV19 and J usage is TRBJ2-1; 7 nucleotides agree with TRBD2. CDR3 length: 16 residues. V shed 2 bases, J shed 2 bases, and the junction held 6 bases outside the gene matches. Germline V gene data show CDR1 as LNHDA and CDR2 as SQIVND (reference sequence).

V gene TRBV7-8 combines with J gene TRBJ1-5; weak D call: TRBD1 (5 bases). Looked up from germline, CDR1 is SGHVS and CDR2 is FQNEAQ. CDR3 length: 15 amino acids. Trimming stripped 5 bases from V and 7 bases from J, with 18 bases between. DNA for the CDR3: TGTGCCAGCAGCCGTCCCGGGGGGGTCTTGCAGCCCCAGCATTTT. Translating it yields CASSRPGGVLQPQHF.

The rearrangement links TRBV2 to TRBJ2-7; 8 nucleotides match TRBD2. The trim removed 4 bases at V and 3 bases at J, leaving 11 bases unmatched. This CDR3 is built from 16 residues. Germline V gene lookup returns CDR1 SNHLY and CDR2 FYNNEI. The CDR3 reads CASSGSTGSGVYEQYF. DNA for the CDR3: TGTGCCAGCAGTGGTTCCACGGGTAGCGGGGTCTACGAGCAGTACTTC.

A word on this clone: The DNA is omitted, as the CDR3 cannot be located on it reliably, and the CDR3 follows TCRdb's listing. The chain links TRBV28 to TRBJ1-1; the table's D call TRBD1 went unverified against the DNA. Including both end residues, the CDR3 is 16 amino acids long. The germline gives CDR1 MDHEN, CDR2 SYDVKM. The CDR3 here is CASLSGQGTPNTEAFF.